This T cell receptor (beta chain) was captured in a study of blood T cell repertoires in COVID-19. Study background: Sites across the United States, Italy and Spain contributed samples from acute and convalescent COVID-19.

The CDR3 spans 16 residues. Germline CDR1 is SEHNR and CDR2 is FQNEAQ (reference sequence). Trimming removed 1 base at V and 5 bases at J, with 15 bases between. The data were produced by immunoSEQ multiplex PCR, yet TCRdb's version contains in-frame clones alone and is incomplete. Among around 99,000 clones listed, over 70% were seen once. V and J are TRBV7-9 and TRBJ2-1, with a tentative D call TRBD2 (6 bases). This receptor was taken from a woman aged 45-65 years with acute or convalescent COVID-19. The sequenced sample was peripheral blood. This CDR3 is CASSLERLGANNEQFF. The CDR3 DNA sequence: TGTGCCAGCAGCTTAGAACGACTAGGGGCAAACAATGAGCAGTTCTTC.